The entry below describes one TCR beta chain. Its target antigen remains unknown. The record has no base qualities; no much larger clone is one base away. Trimming takes 0 bases from V and 1 base from J, and the germline ends sit 7 bases apart. The germline V gene (reference sequence) specifies LGHDT as CDR1 and YNNKEL as CDR2. The cysteine opens and the phenylalanine closes a CDR3 of 15 amino acids. The CDR3 DNA has 45 bases and is translated from base 1. At one collaborating source in Seattle, patients were enrolled during active infection and were followed longitudinally through the course of disease. Each collaborating institution followed its own protocols to collect whole blood in K2EDTA tubes. Collaborator samples were shipped for TCRbeta analysis as frozen whole blood, isolated PBMCs, or DNA extracted from either sample type. TCRbeta CDR3 regions were amplified from genomic DNA using the immunoSEQ Assay, a bias-controlled multiplex PCR. Per the authors' processing: Within the assay, amplification of reference gene primers was used to estimate how many nucleated cells each sample contained. To quantify the absolute abundance of each unique TCRbeta CDR3 rearrangement, sequence reads were collapsed and filtered. For each sample, productive Simpson clonality was calculated as the square root of Simpson's diversity index over productive rearrangements. Entries here come from immuneACCESS through TCRdb and include only in-frame sequences with V and J called. Some clones fail to appear in such tables; in the studies checked, an unresolved V gene covers under half of the shortfall, and the cause of the remainder is unknown. Clone size and V and J calls were adopted from that table, with D and trimming inferred from the DNA. The sample table contains roughly 180,000 clones; only one count was recorded for roughly 79% of them. The top ten clonotypes cover 8% to 13% of the sample.

The source of the sample is a study of blood T cell repertoires in COVID-19 (TCRdb year 2020). For the study in its entirety: Samples covering the acute and convalescent phases of COVID-19 were provided by collaborators in the United States, Italy and Spain. Sample metadata almost always included a de-identified subject ID, COVID-19 status, age in years and sex. The repertoires were made available in a free public database intended to serve as a resource for research on the immune response to SARS-CoV-2. The dataset comprised deeply sampled blood TCRbeta repertoires from subjects exposed to, actively infected with, or recovered from COVID-19. The material from the prospective study consisted of cDNA or gDNA derived from T cells, B-cell-depleted T cells, or PBMCs. Samples came from the ongoing ImmuneRACE study (first 160 participants) plus 1,254 subjects from 6 global collaborators. Where available, HLA class I and class II types were taken from metadata supplied by the sample provider and were not determined by assay-based typing. What the authors observed across the whole study: Clinical and demographic metadata were provided uncurated, with the amount varying by source and participant.

The sequenced material came from peripheral blood. The sequence came from a woman in her thirties or forties with COVID-19, enrolled during active disease. The sequence joins TRBV3-1 (or the pseudogene TRBV3-2) to TRBJ1-5; no D gene is confidently identified. The CDR3 region: CASSQDPTSNQPQHF. The DNA sequence is given as TGTGCCAGCAGCCAAGACCCGACAAGCAATCAGCCCCAGCATTTT.